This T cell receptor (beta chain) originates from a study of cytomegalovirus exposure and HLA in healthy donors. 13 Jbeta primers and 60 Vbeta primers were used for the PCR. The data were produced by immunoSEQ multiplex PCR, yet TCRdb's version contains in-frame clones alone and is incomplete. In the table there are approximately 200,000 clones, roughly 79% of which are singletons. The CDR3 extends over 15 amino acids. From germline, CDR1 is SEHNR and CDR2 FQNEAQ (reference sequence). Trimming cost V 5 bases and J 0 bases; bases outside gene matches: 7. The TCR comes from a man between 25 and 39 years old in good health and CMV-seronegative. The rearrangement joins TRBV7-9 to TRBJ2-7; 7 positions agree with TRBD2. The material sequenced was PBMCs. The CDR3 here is CASSKTGTTSYEQYF. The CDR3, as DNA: TGTGCCAGCAGCAAAACCGGGACTACCTCCTACGAGCAGTACTTC. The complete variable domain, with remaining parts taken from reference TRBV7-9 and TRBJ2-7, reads DTGVSQNPRHKITKRGQNVTFRCDPISEHNRLYWYRQTLGQGPEFLTYFQNEAQLEKSRLLSDRFSAERPKGSFSTLEIQRTEQGDSAMYLCASSKTGTTSYEQYFGPGTRLTVT.